This T cell receptor beta chain was recovered during a study of T cells in Graves' hyperthyroidism and ophthalmopathy. Orbital computed tomography, thyroid ultrasound, serum thyroxine and TRAb, and clinical symptoms together informed the diagnoses. Fresh peripheral blood, approximately 10 ml, yielded the PBMCs. General study findings and limits: Stable hyperthyroidism was told apart from ophthalmopathy by a model built on 13 V-J features. Blood also carried most thyroid clonotypes expanded above 0.001.

Using RNA transcripts as the source, TCR beta CDR3 regions were amplified. HTBI primers drove first-round RT-PCR of the TCR CDR3. MiXCR was run by TCRdb on the multiplex PCR reads, yielding one entry per CDR3 protein. This table has more than 350,000 distinct CDR3 sequences, more than 12% appearing once. Turning to this clonotype: The antigen remains unidentified. Since a much larger clone is just one base distant, this may be a read error.

The CDR3 spans 12 residues. Germline V lookup: CDR1 MNHNS, CDR2 SASEGT. V lost 3 bases and J lost 4, with 6 bases in between. The V call is TRBV6-1, the J call TRBJ1-2; no firm D call. This receptor was obtained from a woman between 25 and 40 years old with Graves' hyperthyroidism. The sequenced sample was blood. The CDR3 sequence is CASSEDRYGYTF. Written as DNA, the CDR3 is TGTGCCAGCAGTGAGGACCGCTATGGCTACACCTTC.